The source of this T cell receptor beta chain is a study of post-analysis software for immune sequencing data. Study-level information: Included among the disease courses, which were recorded for the cohort, were relapsing-remitting, secondary progressive and progressive-relapsing multiple sclerosis.

The CDR3 consists of 14 residues. Trimming took 1 base from V and 7 from J; bases not matched to a gene: 0. Germline CDR1 SNHLY, CDR2 FYNNEI. Study-wide points: Roughly 5 TRBV segments (TRBV5-6, TRBV5-1 and TRBV20-1 among them) occurred more frequently in patients than in controls. Controls showed significantly higher normalized Chao1 diversity than did multiple sclerosis patients. Strong co-clustering by F measure linked samples that shared a preparation batch.

This clonotype has a handful of counts. Antigen: not known. Tagging with unique molecular identifiers was a feature of the TCR beta cDNA libraries. Input amounts of about 0.85 to 10 million T cells were used. These gave approximately 500,000 cDNA molecules, so each molecule approximated one T cell. Via MiXCR, TCRdb re-called the PCR reads, giving one row per CDR3 protein. Of hundreds of thousands of distinct CDR3 sequences in the sample, about 40% were seen once. This chain uses TRBV2 with TRBJ1-4; 10 bases are a match to TRBD1. The clonotype was recovered from a girl between 10 and 17 years old with multiple sclerosis. Sequenced input: blood. CDR3 DNA: TGTGCCAGCAGTGAAGGGACAGGGGGTGAAAAACTGTTTTTT. This codes for CASSEGTGGEKLFF. The variable domain in full, with the rest retrieved from reference TRBV2 and TRBJ1-4, is EPEVTQTPSHQVTQMGQEVILRCVPISNHLYFYWYRQILGQKVEFLVSFYNNEISEKSEIFDDQFSVERPDGSNFTLKIRSTKLEDSAMYFCASSEGTGGEKLFFGSGTQLSVL.